This T cell receptor beta chain was identified in a study of blood T cell repertoires in COVID-19. Across the study: COVID-19 samples collected from the United States, Italy and Spain covered acute and convalescent phases.

Trimming took 3 bases from V and 3 from J, leaving 8 bases between them. CDR3 length: 13 residues. The V gene's germline CDR1 is SNHLY and CDR2 FYNNEI. The protocol was immunoSEQ multiplex PCR, while the TCRdb copy is restricted to in-frame clones and leaves out a portion. Here the sample spans 200,000 to 250,000 clones, 85% to 90% being singletons. Participant age was roughly 18 to 95 years, and participants resided in 20 to 30 US areas. Categorization into cohorts depended on clinical history that participants reported. Sequenced material: PBMCs or T cells enriched from blood (not recorded which). This sequence originates from a man aged 50-60 years who had been exposed to COVID-19. V usage is TRBV2 and J usage is TRBJ1-1; D gene unclear. The CDR3 DNA sequence: TGTGCCAGCAGTGACCTCGGGTACACTGAAGCTTTCTTT. This gives the protein CASSDLGYTEAFF.